The present entry profiles one T cell receptor (beta chain) with its context. Its antigen is not identified. The protocol was immunoSEQ multiplex PCR, while the TCRdb copy is restricted to in-frame clones and leaves out a portion. Among roughly 43,000 clones listed, around 79% were seen once. The data were obtained in a study of CD4 T cells in relation to SARS-CoV-2 and coronaviruses. Germline V lookup: CDR1 SGHTA, CDR2 FQGNSA. V gave up 5 bases and J gave up 4 bases; unmatched junction bases: 8. The CDR3 totals 17 residues. The receptor was derived from an adult with COVID-19. The sequencing input was naive CD4+ T cells from PBMCs, cultured in vitro. The subset: naive CD4+ T cells isolated by negative enrichment. V usage is TRBV7-2 and J usage is TRBJ2-3; TRBD2 matches 14 bases. This CDR3 is CASSQVGTSGSSDTQYF. CDR3 DNA sequence: TGTGCCAGCAGCCAGGTCGGGACTAGCGGGAGTTCAGATACGCAGTATTTT.